This T cell receptor (beta chain) was obtained from a study of blood T cell repertoires in COVID-19. Study summary: COVID-19 samples, acute and convalescent, were from the United States, Italy and Spain. T cells, B-cell-depleted T cells, or PBMCs provided the cDNA or gDNA that served as material.

Germline CDR1 MGHRA, CDR2 YSYEKL. J was trimmed by 2 bases and V by 1 base; bases with no gene match: 3. This CDR3 is built from 16 residues. In the original processing: Researchers report that nucleated cell counts were estimated from reference gene primer amplification. Produced via immunoSEQ multiplex PCR; TCRdb's table is partial and in-frame only. V and J calls and clone size are as listed in that table; D and trimming were resolved from the DNA. This table has under 2,000 clones, roughly two thirds appearing once. The chain combines TRBV4-1 with TRBJ2-7; 12 nucleotides match TRBD2. Sequencing was performed on peripheral blood. This TCR derives from a man aged 65 to 85 with active COVID-19. Here the CDR3 DNA reads TGCGCCAGCAGCCAAGCGACTAGCGGGGGTCCCTACGAGCAGTACTTC. Its translation is CASSQATSGGPYEQYF.